Below, 25 T cell receptor beta chains from the same sample are listed, as sequenced in a study of blood T cell repertoires in COVID-19. Assay used: immunoSEQ multiplex PCR; TCRdb lists only in-frame clones, some missing. Found here are about 370,000 clones, about 90% of them singletons; the top ten hold 2.5% to 3.5%. The sample taken for sequencing was peripheral blood. These receptors were collected from a woman aged 25 to 39 with COVID-19, enrolled during active disease.

This sequence joins TRBV7-8 and TRBJ2-3; a weak D match, TRBD1 (6 bases). Germline V gene sequence: CDR1 SGHVS, CDR2 FQNEAQ. The length of the CDR3 is 14 residues. V lost 3 bases and J lost 2, with 9 bases in between. CDR3 in amino acids: CASSFGTYTDTQYF. The CDR3 DNA reads as TGTGCCAGCAGCTTCGGGACATACACAGATACGCAGTATTTT.

This clone was seen more than once but under ten times. J is TRBJ1-5 and V is TRBV24-1, with a tentative D call TRBD1 (5 bases). Looked up from germline, CDR1 is KGHDR and CDR2 is SFDVKD. The CDR3 has 11 amino acids. The germline V and J ends were trimmed by 12 bases and 11 bases, with 16 bases remaining between them. The CDR3 nucleotides are TGTGCCGCCGGGCAGGGAGGAGCCCAGCATTTT. Translating gives CAAGQGGAQHF.

V usage is TRBV2 and J usage is TRBJ2-2; D is unclear. Per the germline V gene, CDR1 is SNHLY and CDR2 is FYNNEI. CDR3 length: 15 amino acids. The V and J ends lost 3 bases and 3 bases respectively, with 11 bases between them. CDR3: CASSDVGQDTGELFF. The DNA of the CDR3 is TGTGCCAGCAGTGACGTGGGCCAGGACACCGGGGAGCTGTTTTTT.

The CDR3 sequence is CASSPPGGRGSGELFF. The CDR3 coding sequence is TGTGCCAGTAGTCCCCCGGGGGGTCGGGGATCCGGGGAGCTGTTTTTT. J is TRBJ2-2 and V is TRBV19, with 7 bases identical to TRBD2. The CDR3 length is 16 residues. Germline V lookup: CDR1 LNHDA, CDR2 SQIVND (reference sequence). The V segment lost 5 bases and the J segment 6 bases; nucleotides outside the gene matches: 12. The variable domain in full, with the rest retrieved from reference TRBV19 and TRBJ2-2, is DGGITQSPKYLFRKEGQNVTLSCEQNLNHDAMYWYRQDPGQGLRLIYYSQIVNDFQKGDIAEGYSVSREKKESFPLTVTSAQKNPTAFYLCASSPPGGRGSGELFFGEGSRLTVL.

V usage is TRBV6-5 and J usage is TRBJ2-3, with a tentative D call TRBD1 (6 bases). V shed 3 bases and J shed 6 bases, with 7 bases lying between them. Germline-derived CDR1 and CDR2 are MNHEY and SVGAGI. The CDR3 runs 12 residues. The CDR3 loop reads CASSYQGDTQYF. DNA for the CDR3: TGTGCCAGCAGTTATCAGGGGGATACGCAGTATTTT.

Note on this clone: One junction end does not reproduce the germline sequence, and a read error may be involved. The chain links TRBV7-7 to TRBJ2-1; weak D call: TRBD2 (5 bases). CDR1 and CDR2 (germline): SSHAT, FNYEAQ (reference sequence). The CDR3 runs to 19 residues. Here the CDR3 DNA reads TGTGCTAGCAGCCTCCACCGAGAGATAACCCACGGGGATTTAGAAGGACAGTTCTTC. Its protein product is CASSLHREITHGDLEGQFF.

The chain recombines TRBV27 with TRBJ1-2; TRBD1 aligns across 7 bases. Looked up from germline, CDR1 is MNHEY and CDR2 is SMNVEV (reference sequence). With V trimmed by 4 bases and J by 6 bases, 5 bases remained unmatched. The CDR3 loop spans 13 amino acids. The CDR3 protein is CASSSRGVDGYTF. CDR3 bases: TGTGCCAGCAGTTCCAGGGGGGTCGATGGCTACACCTTC.

The V call is TRBV7-9, the J call TRBJ1-2, with D uncertain. V gave up 5 bases and J gave up 4 bases, with 14 bases separating them. Looked up from germline, CDR1 is SEHNR and CDR2 is FQNEAQ (reference sequence). The CDR3 runs 14 residues. The CDR3 loop is CASSPSRGGYGYTF. CDR3 nucleotides: TGTGCCAGCAGCCCAAGTCGGGGTGGCTATGGCTACACCTTC.

CDR3 sequence: CASSYSGVQETQYF. The CDR3 DNA reads as TGTGCCAGCAGTTACAGCGGGGTCCAAGAGACCCAGTACTTC. This sequence joins TRBV6-5 and TRBJ2-5; 7 bases align to TRBD2. The CDR3 has 14 amino acids. Germline V CDR1 and CDR2: MNHEY, SVGAGI. Trimming took 2 bases from V and 1 from J; bases not matched to a gene: 1.

The chain joins TRBV11-2 to TRBJ1-1, with D hard to call. From germline, CDR1 is SGHAT and CDR2 FQNNGV. The CDR3 is 15 residues long. V lost 4 bases, J lost 0 bases, and 12 bases lay in between. DNA of the CDR3: TGTGCCAGCAGCTCCCTCGAGTTATTGAACACTGAAGCTTTCTTT. Protein: CASSSLELLNTEAFF. Full variable domain (remainder filled in from reference TRBV11-2 and TRBJ1-1): EAGVAQSPRYKIIEKRQSVAFWCNPISGHATLYWYQQILGQGPKLLIQFQNNGVVDDSQLPKDRFSAERLKGVDSTLKIQPAKLEDSAVYLCASSSLELLNTEAFFGQGTRLTVV.

The chain has TRBV3-1 (or the pseudogene TRBV3-2) and TRBJ2-2; D perhaps matches TRBD2 (11 bases). The ends were cut back, 0 bases at V and 0 bases at J, with 32 bases in the middle. Germline-derived CDR1 and CDR2 are LGHDT and YNNKEL (reference sequence). The CDR3 runs to 24 residues. The CDR3: CASSQDPRQGATSGGPANTGELFF. In nucleotides, the CDR3 is TGTGCCAGCAGCCAAGATCCGCGACAGGGGGCCACTAGCGGGGGACCCGCGAACACCGGGGAGCTGTTTTTT.

V gene TRBV6-1 combines with J gene TRBJ1-2; no reliable D call. The CDR3 totals 13 residues. In germline, CDR1 is MNHNS, CDR2 SASEGT. Trimming removed 2 bases at V and 5 bases at J, with 9 bases between. The CDR3 loop is CASSEWTSYGYTF. CDR3 nucleotides: TGTGCCAGCAGTGAATGGACTTCGTATGGCTACACCTTC.

The chain has TRBV2 and TRBJ1-5; a possible D gene is TRBD1 (6 bases). This CDR3 is built from 13 residues. Germline V gives CDR1 SNHLY, CDR2 FYNNEI. V lost 8 bases and J 3 bases, leaving 11 bases between the germline ends. CDR3 sequence: CASVRGNNQPQHF. The CDR3 nucleotides read TGTGCCAGCGTGAGGGGGAACAATCAGCCCCAGCATTTT.

The V call is TRBV3-1 (or the pseudogene TRBV3-2), the J call TRBJ2-1; TRBD2 agrees at 11 bases. V trimming: 0 bases; J trimming: 2 bases; junction bases outside the gene matches: 9. Germline loops: CDR1 LGHDT, CDR2 YNNKEL (reference sequence). CDR3 length equals 19 residues. Here the CDR3 DNA reads TGTGCCAGCAGCCAAGATATCCCCACTAGCGGGAGTACCTACAATGAGCAGTTCTTC. Protein product: CASSQDIPTSGSTYNEQFF.

The chain is built from TRBV7-9 and TRBJ1-4; 7 bases fit TRBD1. Losses at the gene ends were 7 bases for V and 8 bases for J; bases not matched to a gene: 10. The CDR3 is made up of 14 amino acids. Germline CDR1 and CDR2: SEHNR and FQNEAQ (reference sequence). The CDR3 spells CASTGTGVGEKLFF. CDR3 bases: TGTGCCAGCACCGGAACAGGGGTAGGGGAAAAACTGTTTTTT.

J is TRBJ2-3 and V is TRBV11-3, with TRBD1 as a possible D gene (7 bases). CDR1 is SGHNT, CDR2 YENEEA, per germline. CDR3 length equals 17 residues. V shed 5 bases and J shed 6 bases, with 24 bases lying between them. CDR3 sequence: CASSPINGDSGGDTQYF. CDR3 DNA sequence: TGTGCCAGCAGCCCCATAAACGGGGACAGTGGAGGGGATACGCAGTATTTT.

The chain links TRBV7-8 to TRBJ2-3, with D maybe TRBD2 (6 bases). V was pared by 7 bases and J by 2 bases, with 25 bases between. The CDR3 extends over 18 amino acids. CDR1 is SGHVS and CDR2 is FQNEAQ in the germline V gene. The DNA for the CDR3 is TGTGCCAGCACCGCGCCTGGTAGTTCGGGACTTTCCACAGATACGCAGTATTTT. Translation: CASTAPGSSGLSTDTQYF.

This clone was seen a single time. The chain joins TRBV24-1 to TRBJ1-1; unclear D gene. Trimming pared 4 bases from V and 1 base from J, leaving 6 bases between. Germline CDR1 KGHDR, CDR2 SFDVKD. The length of the CDR3 is 13 residues. CDR3 DNA: TGTGCCACCAGTGAACGGGAGAACACTGAAGCTTTCTTT. This gives the protein CATSERENTEAFF.

V and J are TRBV11-2 and TRBJ2-6; 8 bases agree with TRBD1. CDR3 length: 16 amino acids. V was clipped by 6 bases and J by 4 bases; unmatched bases: 8. In germline, CDR1 is SGHAT, CDR2 FQNNGV. The CDR3 region has the DNA TGTGCCAGCAGAAGTGGACAGGGAAGCGGGGCCAACGTCCTGACTTTC. It translates to CASRSGQGSGANVLTF.

V usage is TRBV5-6 and J usage is TRBJ2-7, with D tentatively TRBD2 (6 bases). This CDR3 has 16 residues. Germline CDR1 SGHDT, CDR2 YYEEEE. The V end lost 5 bases, the J end lost 4 bases, and 22 bases lay between the germline ends. The CDR3 protein is CASSPMGTEGNYEQYF. CDR3 DNA: TGTGCCAGCAGTCCTATGGGGACGGAGGGAAATTACGAGCAGTACTTC.

The gene calls are TRBV28 and TRBJ1-6; TRBD1 matches at 7 bases. Losses at the gene ends were 7 bases for V and 7 bases for J; bases not matched to a gene: 7. The germline gives CDR1 MDHEN, CDR2 SYDVKM. The CDR3 spans 14 residues. The CDR3 protein is CASTRGQDNSPLHF. CDR3 in DNA: TGTGCCAGCACACGAGGACAGGACAATTCACCCCTCCACTTT. Using reference TRBV28 and TRBJ1-6 for the parts outside the CDR3, the full variable domain is DVKVTQSSRYLVKRTGEKVFLECVQDMDHENMFWYRQDPGLGLRLIYFSYDVKMKEKGDIPEGYSVSREKKERFSLILESASTNQTSMYLCASTRGQDNSPLHFGNGTRLTVT.

CDR3: CASRRQGFRGNQPQHF. The CDR3, as DNA: TGTGCCAGCAGGCGACAGGGGTTTAGGGGCAATCAGCCCCAGCATTTT. The chain has TRBV28 and TRBJ1-5, with 8 bases identical to TRBD1. This CDR3 region has 16 residues. The J segment lost 2 bases and the V segment lost 6 bases, leaving 9 bases of the junction unmatched. Germline loops: CDR1 MDHEN, CDR2 SYDVKM.

The genes are TRBV2 and TRBJ2-4; D is uncertain. The V and J ends lost 6 bases and 0 bases respectively, with 9 bases between them. Germline CDR1 reads SNHLY; CDR2 reads FYNNEI. The CDR3 sequence is 14 residues long. CDR3 bases: TGTGCCAGCAGGGCAGGCGTAGCCAAAAACATTCAGTACTTC. It encodes CASRAGVAKNIQYF.

The chain links TRBV27 to TRBJ1-3; D might be TRBD1 (6 bases). This CDR3 spans 12 amino acids. CDR1 and CDR2 from the germline V gene are MNHEY and SMNVEV (reference sequence). V was clipped by 7 bases and J by 9 bases, with 13 bases between them. The CDR3 nucleotides read TGTGCCAGCAAGGGGGTTTTTGGCACCATATATTTT. Amino acids: CASKGVFGTIYF.

This chain links TRBV28 with TRBJ2-5, with 10 bases fitting TRBD2. The CDR3 is 15 amino acids. V was pared by 3 bases and J by 5 bases, with 6 bases of the junction left unmatched. Germline V gene data show CDR1 as MDHEN and CDR2 as SYDVKM. In DNA form, the CDR3 reads TGTGCCAGCAGTTTGGGGACTAGCGTCACGGAGACCCAGTACTTC. Its translation: CASSLGTSVTETQYF.